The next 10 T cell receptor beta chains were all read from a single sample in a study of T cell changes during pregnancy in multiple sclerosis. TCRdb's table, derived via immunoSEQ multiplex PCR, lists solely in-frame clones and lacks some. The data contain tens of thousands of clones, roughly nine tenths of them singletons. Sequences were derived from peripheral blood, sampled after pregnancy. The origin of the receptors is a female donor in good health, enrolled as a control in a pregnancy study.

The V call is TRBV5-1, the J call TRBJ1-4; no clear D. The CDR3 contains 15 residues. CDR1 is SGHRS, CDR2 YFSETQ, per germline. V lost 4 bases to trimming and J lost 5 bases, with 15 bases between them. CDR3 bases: TGCGCCAGCAGCAGACTTGATGGAACCAATGAAAAACTGTTTTTT. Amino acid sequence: CASSRLDGTNEKLFF.

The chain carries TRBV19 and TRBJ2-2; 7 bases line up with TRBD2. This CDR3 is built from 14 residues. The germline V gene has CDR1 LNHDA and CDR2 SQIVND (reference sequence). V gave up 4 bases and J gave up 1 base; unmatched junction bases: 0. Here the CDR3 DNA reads TGTGCCAGTAGTAGGGGGGGGAACACCGGGGAGCTGTTTTTT. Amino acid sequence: CASSRGGNTGELFF.

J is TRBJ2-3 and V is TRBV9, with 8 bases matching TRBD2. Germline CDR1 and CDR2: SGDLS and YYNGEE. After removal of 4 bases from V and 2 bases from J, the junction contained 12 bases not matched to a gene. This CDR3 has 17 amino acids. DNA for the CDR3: TGTGCCAGCAGCTCCCCGTCTAGCGGGCTTTACACAGATACGCAGTATTTT. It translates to CASSSPSSGLYTDTQYF.

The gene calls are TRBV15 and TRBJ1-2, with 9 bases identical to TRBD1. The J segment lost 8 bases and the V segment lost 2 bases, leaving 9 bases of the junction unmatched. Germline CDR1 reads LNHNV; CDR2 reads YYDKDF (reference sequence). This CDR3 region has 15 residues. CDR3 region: CATSRRTGVVVGYTF. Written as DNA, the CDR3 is TGTGCCACCAGCAGAAGGACAGGGGTGGTTGTGGGCTACACCTTC.

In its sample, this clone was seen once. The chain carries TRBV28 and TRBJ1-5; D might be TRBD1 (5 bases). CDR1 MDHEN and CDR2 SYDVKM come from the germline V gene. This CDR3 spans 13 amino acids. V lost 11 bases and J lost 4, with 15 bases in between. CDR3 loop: CAGGTRGNQPQHF. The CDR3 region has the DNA TGTGCCGGGGGGACCAGAGGAAATCAGCCCCAGCATTTT.

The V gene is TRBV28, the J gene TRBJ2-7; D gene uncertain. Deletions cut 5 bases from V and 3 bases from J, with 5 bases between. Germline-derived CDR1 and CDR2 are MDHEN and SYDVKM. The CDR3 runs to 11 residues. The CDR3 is CASSTNYEQYF. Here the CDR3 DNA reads TGTGCCAGCAGTACAAACTACGAGCAGTACTTC.

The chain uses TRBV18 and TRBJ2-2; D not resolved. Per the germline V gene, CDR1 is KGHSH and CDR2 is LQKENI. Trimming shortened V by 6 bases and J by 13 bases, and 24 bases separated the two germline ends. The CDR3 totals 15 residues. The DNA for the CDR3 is TGTGCCAGCTCGTCAAACAGCATGCCATCGTTTGGGCTGTTTTTT. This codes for CASSSNSMPSFGLFF.

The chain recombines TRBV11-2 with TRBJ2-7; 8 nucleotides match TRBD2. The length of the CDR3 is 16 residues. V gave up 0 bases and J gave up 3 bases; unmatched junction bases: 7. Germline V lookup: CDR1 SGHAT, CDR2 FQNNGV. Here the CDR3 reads CASSLDDAGGHYEQYF. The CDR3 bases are TGTGCCAGCAGCTTAGATGACGCGGGGGGCCACTACGAGCAGTACTTC.

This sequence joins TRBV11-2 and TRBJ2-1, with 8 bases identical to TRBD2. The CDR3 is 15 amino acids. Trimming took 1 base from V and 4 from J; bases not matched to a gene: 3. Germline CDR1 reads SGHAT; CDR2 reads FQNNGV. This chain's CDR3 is CASSLVRGGYNEQFF. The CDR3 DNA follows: TGTGCCAGCAGCTTAGTCCGGGGGGGTTACAATGAGCAGTTCTTC.

The CDR3 here is CASSRPGLAGELFF. DNA of the CDR3: TGTGCCAGTAGTCGCCCAGGGCTCGCCGGGGAGCTGTTTTTT. The gene calls are TRBV19 and TRBJ2-2; possible D gene TRBD1, 5 bases. Germline CDR1 and CDR2: LNHDA and SQIVND (reference sequence). The CDR3 runs 14 residues. The V and J ends lost 5 bases and 6 bases respectively, with 13 bases between them.